These 17 T cell receptor beta chains came from one sample sequenced in a study of cytomegalovirus exposure and HLA in healthy donors. Libraries were prepared by immunoSEQ multiplex PCR; TCRdb keeps only in-frame clonotypes and omits some of them. Of more than 45,000 clones listed, 91% were seen once; the top ten hold over 2%. Sequencing was carried out using PBMCs. The source of these receptors is a woman under 40 in good health and CMV-seronegative.

The CDR3 sequence is CASSPQGAAGETQYF. The CDR3 coding sequence is TGTGCCAGCTCACCCCAGGGGGCGGCTGGGGAGACCCAGTACTTC. V and J are TRBV18 and TRBJ2-5; 8 bases are shared with TRBD1. Germline trimming cut 3 bases from V and 5 bases from J; bases unmatched to any gene: 8. This CDR3 spans 15 amino acids. Germline CDR1 is KGHSH and CDR2 is LQKENI.

The rearrangement uses TRBV25-1 and TRBJ2-1; weak D call: TRBD2 (7 bases). V was cut by 2 bases and J by 1 base, with 15 bases left in between. The V gene's germline CDR1 is MGHDK and CDR2 SYGVNS. This CDR3 has 17 amino acids. Here the CDR3 reads CASSEMLGGGSYNEQFF. The CDR3, as DNA: TGTGCCAGCAGTGAAATGCTAGGGGGGGGGTCCTACAATGAGCAGTTCTTC.

CDR3 coding DNA: TGTGCCAGCTCCCCTCTCTTGGGACTTAGATACAATGAGCAGTTCTTC. Amino acids: CASSPLLGLRYNEQFF. V usage is TRBV11-2 and J usage is TRBJ2-1; a possible D gene is TRBD2 (6 bases). The CDR3 spans 16 residues. The germline V gene has CDR1 SGHAT and CDR2 FQNNGV. V dropped 8 bases and J dropped 4 bases, with 21 bases sitting between them. The full variable domain, its missing parts supplied by reference TRBV11-2 and TRBJ2-1, is EAGVAQSPRYKIIEKRQSVAFWCNPISGHATLYWYQQILGQGPKLLIQFQNNGVVDDSQLPKDRFSAERLKGVDSTLKIQPAKLEDSAVYLCASSPLLGLRYNEQFFGPGTRLTVL.

V and J are TRBV7-9 and TRBJ2-7; D not certain. Germline CDR1 is SEHNR and CDR2 is FQNEAQ (reference sequence). The CDR3 totals 12 residues. V lost 5 bases to trimming and J lost 0 bases, with 5 bases between them. The CDR3 nucleotides read TGTGCCAGCAGCCCCAACTCCTACGAGCAGTACTTC. Protein: CASSPNSYEQYF.

V and J are TRBV5-1 and TRBJ1-5, with a weak D call TRBD1 (5 bases). V was cut by 4 bases and J by 0 bases, with 8 bases left in between. This CDR3 region has 14 residues. Germline CDR1 is SGHRS and CDR2 is YFSETQ. CDR3 region: CASSPTDSNQPQHF. The CDR3 DNA is TGCGCCAGCAGCCCGACAGATAGCAATCAGCCCCAGCATTTT.

This chain uses TRBV27 with TRBJ1-4; maybe TRBD1 (5 bases). CDR1 is MNHEY, CDR2 SMNVEV, per germline (reference sequence). This CDR3 contains 15 residues. V lost 4 bases and J 8 bases, leaving 17 bases between the germline ends. CDR3: CASSSLRQGAEKLFF. DNA for the CDR3: TGTGCCAGCAGTTCTCTACGCCAGGGCGCCGAAAAACTGTTTTTT.

This chain joins TRBV19 and TRBJ2-2; D is ambiguous. V dropped 4 bases and J dropped 0 bases, with 9 bases sitting between them. The CDR3 sequence is 15 residues long. Germline V gene lookup returns CDR1 LNHDA and CDR2 SQIVND (reference sequence). The DNA of the CDR3 is TGTGCCAGTAGTAGGCTGTCAGCGAACACCGGGGAGCTGTTTTTT. It specifies CASSRLSANTGELFF.

The gene calls are TRBV9 and TRBJ2-2, with D tentatively TRBD2 (6 bases). Germline V gene sequence: CDR1 SGDLS, CDR2 YYNGEE. The CDR3 has 16 amino acids. Deletions cut 6 bases from V and 0 bases from J, with 15 bases between. CDR3 protein: CASTRGGDANTGELFF. In nucleotides, the CDR3 is TGTGCCAGCACTCGTGGCGGGGACGCGAACACCGGGGAGCTGTTTTTT.

The rearrangement links TRBV2 to TRBJ1-5; 8 bases agree with TRBD1. This CDR3 spans 14 amino acids. Losses at the gene ends were 7 bases for V and 4 bases for J; bases not matched to a gene: 6. Germline assignment: CDR1 SNHLY and CDR2 FYNNEI. This CDR3 is CASMTRTGNQPQHF. The CDR3 bases are TGTGCCAGCATGACCCGGACAGGGAATCAGCCCCAGCATTTT.

This clone was observed once. The genes are TRBV15 and TRBJ2-5, with 7 nucleotides matching TRBD1. CDR1 and CDR2 from the germline V gene are LNHNV and YYDKDF (reference sequence). With V trimmed by 0 bases and J by 2 bases, 3 bases remained unmatched. The CDR3 loop spans 15 amino acids. This CDR3 reads CATSRDPGQQETQYF. CDR3 DNA sequence: TGTGCCACCAGCAGAGATCCGGGACAGCAAGAGACCCAGTACTTC.

The rearrangement joins TRBV6-5 to TRBJ1-4; no clear D. In germline, CDR1 is MNHEY, CDR2 SVGAGI. There are 15 residues in the CDR3. The V gene lost 4 bases and the J gene lost 4 bases, with 13 bases spanning the gap. Here the CDR3 reads CASSWLAGSNEKLFF. The CDR3 bases are TGTGCCAGCAGTTGGCTGGCGGGAAGTAATGAAAAACTGTTTTTT.

The chain carries TRBV19 and TRBJ2-7; no clear D. The V end was cut by 5 bases, the J end by 3 bases, with 14 bases between. The germline V gene encodes CDR1 LNHDA and CDR2 SQIVND (reference sequence). The CDR3 covers 14 residues. CDR3 coding DNA: TGTGCCAGTAGTGCAGCAGGTCACGGCTACGAGCAGTACTTC. It is translated as CASSAAGHGYEQYF.

The V call is TRBV7-3, the J call TRBJ1-1; D possibly corresponds to TRBD1 (6 bases). Germline V gives CDR1 SGHTA, CDR2 FQGTGA. This CDR3 has 15 residues. V was shortened by 5 bases and J by 2 bases, with 15 bases between the two germline ends. CDR3 protein: CASSARQVLNTEAFF. The CDR3 DNA is TGTGCCAGCAGCGCGCGACAGGTCCTAAACACTGAAGCTTTCTTT. Full variable domain (outside the CDR3, taken from reference TRBV7-3 and TRBJ1-1): GAGVSQTPSNKVTEKGKYVELRCDPISGHTALYWYRQSLGQGPEFLIYFQGTGAADDSGLPNDRFFAVRPEGSVSTLKIQRTERGDSAVYLCASSARQVLNTEAFFGQGTRLTVV.

V and J are TRBV6-1 and TRBJ1-4; D is undetermined. The germline V gene has CDR1 MNHNS and CDR2 SASEGT. V was pared by 2 bases and J by 8 bases, with 12 bases between. The CDR3 is made up of 14 amino acids. This chain's CDR3 is CASSENGIREKLFF. CDR3 DNA: TGTGCCAGCAGTGAAAACGGGATAAGAGAAAAACTGTTTTTT.

The chain joins TRBV20-1 to TRBJ1-1; D might be TRBD1 (5 bases). CDR1 is DFQATT and CDR2 is SNEGSKA in the germline V gene (reference sequence). This CDR3 is 11 amino acids long. The V and J ends lost 5 bases and 7 bases respectively, with 11 bases between them. CDR3 region: CSAGGAFEAFF. The CDR3 DNA is TGCAGTGCTGGAGGGGCCTTTGAAGCTTTCTTT.

This chain links TRBV7-2 with TRBJ2-1, with D possibly matching TRBD2 (6 bases). The V gene lost 1 base and the J gene lost 7 bases, with 14 bases spanning the gap. CDR1 SGHTA and CDR2 FQGNSA come from the germline V gene. There are 15 residues in the CDR3. This CDR3 reads CASSLGVGGGNEQFF. Here the CDR3 DNA reads TGTGCCAGCAGCTTAGGCGTGGGAGGTGGTAATGAGCAGTTCTTC.

V gene TRBV9 combines with J gene TRBJ1-4; no clear D gene. Between the trimmed V and J ends, which lost 4 bases and 5 bases, there was a span of 9 bases. CDR3 length: 13 amino acids. CDR1 is SGDLS and CDR2 is YYNGEE in the germline V gene. The CDR3 DNA reads as TGTGCCAGCAGCCTTAGCGGCAATGAAAAACTGTTTTTT. Translating gives CASSLSGNEKLFF.